The rows below give T cell receptor beta chains drawn from one sample of a study of tumor-infiltrating lymphocytes in oesophageal squamous cell carcinoma. TCRdb passed the PCR reads through MiXCR, listing each CDR3 protein once. The repertoire consists of approximately 9,800 distinct CDR3 sequences, with under 70% occurring once and the leading ten covering about a quarter. Source material: esophageal tumor tissue. The source is a female donor with esophageal squamous cell carcinoma. The CDR3 runs from the conserved cysteine through the conserved F or W. Fields, in order: J gene, D gene, V gene, clone size, CDR3 protein, CDR3 DNA. D genes are given only for firm matches. Not all rows give a size; the values are once, few, many and, for expanded clones, a class.

TRBJ1-1 TRBD1 TRBV24-1 NA CATDSQGAMNTEAFF TGTGCCACCGATTCGCAGGGGGCGATGAACACTGAAGCTTTCTTT
TRBJ2-4 NA TRBV7-6 NA CASSERTDIAKNIQYF TGTGCCAGCAGCGAACGGACAGACATAGCCAAAAACATTCAGTACTTC
TRBJ1-5 NA TRBV6-1 NA CASSPRAGLLQSQPQHF TGTGCCAGCAGTCCCCGCGCCGGACTCCTCCAAAGTCAGCCCCAGCATTTT
TRBJ2-7 TRBD1 TRBV7-3 NA CASSLSSGGTGVYYEQYF TGTGCCAGCAGCTTAAGTTCTGGCGGGACAGGGGTCTACTACGAGCAGTACTTC
TRBJ2-5 NA TRBV7-2 few CASSLNGRQETQYF TGTGCCAGCAGCTTAAATGGGCGGCAGGAGACCCAGTACTTC
TRBJ2-3 NA TRBV20-1 once CSARNPPDTQYF TGCAGTGCTAGGAACCCCCCAGATACGCAGTATTTT
TRBJ1-5 NA TRBV7-8 NA CASSLDGGYSNQPQHF TGTGCCAGCAGCTTAGATGGGGGATATAGCAATCAGCCCCAGCATTTT
TRBJ2-5 TRBD2 TRBV7-2 NA CATTPGLAGRETQYF TGTGCCACCACACCGGGACTAGCGGGAAGGGAGACCCAGTACTTC
TRBJ1-1 NA TRBV10-3 NA CAISSGDSFATEAFF TGTGCCATCAGCTCTGGGGACTCGTTTGCCACTGAAGCTTTCTTT
TRBJ2-5 NA TRBV11-2 medium-sized CASSSGQYNSPLHF TGTGCCAGCAGCTCCGGACAGTATAATTCACCCCTCCACTTC
TRBJ2-6 TRBD1 TRBV11-3 NA CASNPGQGVAGANVLTF TGTGCCAGCAACCCGGGACAGGGGGTAGCAGGGGCCAACGTCCTGACTTTC
TRBJ2-1 TRBD2 TRBV27 few CASSSLSGKGPYNEQFF TGTGCCAGCAGTTCACTAAGCGGGAAGGGCCCCTACAATGAGCAGTTCTTC
TRBJ2-7 TRBD1 TRBV7-2 NA CASSESGQASYEQYF TGTGCCAGCAGCGAATCGGGACAGGCTTCCTACGAGCAGTACTTC
TRBJ2-5 NA TRBV7-3 NA CASSSSFQETQYF TGTGCCAGCAGCTCCTCATTCCAAGAGACCCAGTACTTC
TRBJ2-5 NA TRBV7-9 NA CASSPTGGGGETQYF TGTGCCAGCAGTCCCACCGGTGGGGGAGGAGAGACCCAGTACTTC
TRBJ2-1 TRBD2 TRBV7-6 NA CASSFSGEFYEQFF TGTGCCAGCAGCTTTAGCGGGGAGTTCTATGAGCAGTTCTTC
TRBJ2-1 TRBD2 TRBV7-9 NA CASSQIGGGFYNEQFF TGTGCCAGCAGCCAGATCGGCGGGGGGTTCTACAATGAGCAGTTCTTC
TRBJ2-1 TRBD2 TRBV6-6 NA CASTITSGEQFF TGTGCCAGCACCATAACTAGCGGTGAGCAGTTCTTC
TRBJ2-1 NA TRBV10-3 NA CAISESDGYNEQFF TGTGCCATCAGTGAGTCGGACGGCTACAATGAGCAGTTCTTC
TRBJ2-7 TRBD1 TRBV11-3 once CASSLGGTGDHEQYF TGTGCCAGCAGTCTAGGGGGGACAGGGGACCACGAGCAGTACTTC
TRBJ1-2 NA TRBV11-2 NA CASSLGRTNYGYTF TGTGCCAGCAGCTTAGGCAGGACAAACTATGGCTACACCTTC
TRBJ1-1 NA TRBV7-6 NA CASSLFPGNTEAFF TGTGCCAGCAGCTTATTCCCGGGGAACACTGAAGCTTTCTTT
TRBJ2-3 NA TRBV28 few CASIDSSTDTQYF TGTGCCAGCATCGACAGTAGCACAGATACGCAGTATTTT